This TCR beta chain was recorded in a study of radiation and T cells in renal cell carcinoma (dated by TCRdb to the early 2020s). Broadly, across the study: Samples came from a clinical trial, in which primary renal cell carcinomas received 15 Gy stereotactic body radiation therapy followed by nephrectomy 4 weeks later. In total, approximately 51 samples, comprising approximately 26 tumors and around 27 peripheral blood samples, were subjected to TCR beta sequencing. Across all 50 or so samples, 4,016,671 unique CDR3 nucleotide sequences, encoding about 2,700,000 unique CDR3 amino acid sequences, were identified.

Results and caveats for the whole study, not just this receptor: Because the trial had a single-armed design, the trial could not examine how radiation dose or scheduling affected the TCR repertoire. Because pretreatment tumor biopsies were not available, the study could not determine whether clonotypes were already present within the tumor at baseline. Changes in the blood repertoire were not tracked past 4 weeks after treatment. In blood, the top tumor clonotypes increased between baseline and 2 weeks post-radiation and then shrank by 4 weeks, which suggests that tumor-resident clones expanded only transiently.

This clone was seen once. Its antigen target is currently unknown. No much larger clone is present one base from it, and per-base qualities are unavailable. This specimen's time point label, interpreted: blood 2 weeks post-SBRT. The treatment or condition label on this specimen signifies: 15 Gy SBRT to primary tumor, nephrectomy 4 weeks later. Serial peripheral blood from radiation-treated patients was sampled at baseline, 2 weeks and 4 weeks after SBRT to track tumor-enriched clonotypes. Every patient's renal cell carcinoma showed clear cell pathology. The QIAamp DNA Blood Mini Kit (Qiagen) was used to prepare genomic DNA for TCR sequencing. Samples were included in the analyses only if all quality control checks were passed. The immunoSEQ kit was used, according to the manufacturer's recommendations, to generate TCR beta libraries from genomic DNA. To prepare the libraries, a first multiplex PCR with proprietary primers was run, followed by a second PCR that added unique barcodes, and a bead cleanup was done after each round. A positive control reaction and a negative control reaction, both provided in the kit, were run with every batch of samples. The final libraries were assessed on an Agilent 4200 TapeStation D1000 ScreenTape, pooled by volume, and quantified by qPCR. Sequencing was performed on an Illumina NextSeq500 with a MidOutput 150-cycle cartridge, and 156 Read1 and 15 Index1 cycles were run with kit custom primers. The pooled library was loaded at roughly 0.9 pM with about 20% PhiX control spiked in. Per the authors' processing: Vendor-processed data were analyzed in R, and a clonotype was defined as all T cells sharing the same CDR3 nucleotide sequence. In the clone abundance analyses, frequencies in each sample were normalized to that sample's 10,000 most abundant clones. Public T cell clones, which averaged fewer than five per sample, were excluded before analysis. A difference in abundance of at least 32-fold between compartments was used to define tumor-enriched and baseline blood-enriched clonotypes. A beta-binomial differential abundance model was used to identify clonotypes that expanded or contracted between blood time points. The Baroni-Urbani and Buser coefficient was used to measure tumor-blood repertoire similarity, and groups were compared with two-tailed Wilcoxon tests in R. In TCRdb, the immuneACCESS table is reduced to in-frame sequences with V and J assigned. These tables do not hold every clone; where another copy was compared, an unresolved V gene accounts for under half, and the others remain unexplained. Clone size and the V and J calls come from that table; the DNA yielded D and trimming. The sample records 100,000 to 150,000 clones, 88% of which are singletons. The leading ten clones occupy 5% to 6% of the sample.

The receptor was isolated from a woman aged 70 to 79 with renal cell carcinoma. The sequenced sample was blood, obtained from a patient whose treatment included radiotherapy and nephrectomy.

The CDR3 region: CASSGAAKNIQYF. At the DNA level, the sequence is TGTGCCAGCAGCGGTGCGGCCAAAAACATTCAGTACTTC. The V and J segments used are TRBV28 and TRBJ2-4; the D gene is unclear. CDR1 and CDR2 (MDHEN, SYDVKM) derive from the germline V gene. The junction carries 7 bases between V and J, which are trimmed by 6 bases and 1 base respectively. Counted from cysteine to phenylalanine, this CDR3 has 13 amino acids. Just the 39-base CDR3 DNA is kept, in frame starting at base 1.